A selection of T cell receptor beta chains follows, all from one sample in a study of cytomegalovirus exposure and HLA in healthy donors. Clones were sequenced by immunoSEQ multiplex PCR, and TCRdb holds only the in-frame ones, with some missing. The table lists about 110,000 clones, roughly 66% of them singletons. Sequences were obtained from PBMCs. The receptors were gathered from a woman between 25 and 40 years old in good health and CMV-seronegative. CDR3s include the opening cysteine and the closing phenylalanine or tryptophan. D genes are given only for firm matches. For some rows the clone size is stated as once, few or many, or as a class when expanded; others skip it.

j_call d_call clone_size cdr3_length v_call cdr3_aa cdr3_nt
TRBJ2-3 . . 17 TRBV18 CASSPKVARGSTDTQYF TGTGCCAGCTCACCAAAAGTAGCGAGAGGGAGCACAGATACGCAGTATTTT
TRBJ1-6 . . 14 TRBV28 CASRQAGDNSPLHF TGTGCCAGCAGGCAGGCAGGGGATAATTCACCCCTCCACTTT
TRBJ2-1 TRBD1 . 16 TRBV5-1 CASSSGQPNSYNEQFF TGCGCCAGCAGCTCGGGACAGCCAAACTCCTACAATGAGCAGTTCTTC
TRBJ1-2 . . 15 TRBV6-1 CASIVRGGPHYGYTF TGTGCCAGCATCGTCCGGGGGGGCCCCCACTATGGCTACACCTTC
TRBJ2-2 . . 17 TRBV7-3 CASSLGGFRANTGELFF TGTGCCAGCAGCTTAGGGGGCTTCCGCGCGAACACCGGGGAGCTGTTTTTT
TRBJ2-1 TRBD2 . 16 TRBV15 CATSRGIAGSYNEQFF TGTGCCACCAGCAGAGGGATAGCGGGCTCCTACAATGAGCAGTTCTTC
TRBJ2-3 . few 12 TRBV6-6 CASSNSRDTQYF TGTGCCAGCAGTAATAGCAGAGATACGCAGTATTTT
TRBJ2-3 TRBD1 once 15 TRBV5-1 CASSTNRGSTDTQYF TGCGCCAGCAGCACCAACAGGGGAAGCACAGATACGCAGTATTTT
TRBJ1-1 TRBD1 . 14 TRBV27 CASSLGTANTEAFF TGTGCCAGCAGTTTAGGGACAGCGAACACTGAAGCTTTCTTT
TRBJ1-1 . few 14 TRBV7-9 CASSPAGEWTEAFF TGTGCCAGCAGCCCCGCGGGGGAATGGACTGAAGCTTTCTTT
TRBJ2-7 . . 15 TRBV9 CASSVAGDSSYEQYF TGTGCCAGCAGCGTAGCGGGGGATAGCTCCTACGAGCAGTACTTC
TRBJ2-5 TRBD1 few 14 TRBV11-2 CASRDRGLGETQYF TGTGCCAGCAGAGACAGGGGGCTGGGAGAGACCCAGTACTTC
TRBJ2-7 . . 13 TRBV6-1 CASSERQAYEQYF TGTGCCAGCAGTGAAAGGCAGGCCTACGAGCAGTACTTC
TRBJ2-5 TRBD2 . 16 TRBV30 CAWSVLAGGGEETQYF TGTGCCTGGAGTGTTCTAGCGGGAGGTGGTGAAGAGACCCAGTACTTC
TRBJ2-1 TRBD2 . 17 TRBV9 CASSVSPGTSGIDEQFF TGTGCCAGCAGCGTATCCCCCGGGACTAGCGGGATTGATGAGCAGTTCTTC
TRBJ2-1 . . 11 TRBV6-5 CATRGNNEQFF TGTGCCACCCGAGGGAACAATGAGCAGTTCTTC
TRBJ1-6 TRBD1 . 15 TRBV5-1 CASSLGQGAYSPLHF TGCGCCAGCAGCTTGGGACAGGGGGCATATTCACCCCTCCACTTT
TRBJ2-7 . . 14 TRBV30 CAWSQGNRAYEQYF TGTGCCTGGAGTCAGGGCAATCGGGCCTACGAGCAGTACTTC
TRBJ1-2 . . 16 TRBV11-3 CASSLVVRTEDYGYTF TGTGCCAGCAGCTTAGTAGTCCGGACAGAAGACTATGGCTACACCTTC
TRBJ1-2 . . 13 TRBV15 CATSRQGNYGYTF TGTGCCACCAGCAGACAGGGTAACTATGGCTACACCTTC
TRBJ2-5 . . 16 TRBV21-1 CASSKGSGDGEETQYF TGTGCCAGCAGCAAAGGTTCGGGGGATGGGGAAGAGACCCAGTACTTC
TRBJ2-1 . . 13 TRBV7-2 CASSQTPGSEQFF TGTGCCAGCAGCCAAACTCCGGGGAGTGAGCAGTTCTTC
TRBJ2-1 TRBD2 . 16 TRBV19 CATKPGRTSGMVEQFF TGTGCCACAAAACCAGGGCGGACTAGCGGGATGGTTGAGCAGTTCTTC
TRBJ2-7 TRBD1 few 15 TRBV27 CASTSLWGQSYEQYF TGTGCCAGCACCTCTCTATGGGGACAGTCCTACGAGCAGTACTTC
TRBJ2-3 . . 15 TRBV7-2 CASSPPGGKKGTQYF TGTGCCAGCAGCCCTCCAGGGGGGAAAAAGGGTACGCAGTATTTT
TRBJ1-2 . few 14 TRBV28 CASSTNAGIGGYTF TGTGCCAGCAGTACAAACGCAGGGATTGGTGGCTACACCTTC
TRBJ2-5 . . 13 TRBV7-3 CASSLGHRETQYF TGTGCCAGCAGCTTAGGGCATAGGGAGACCCAGTACTTC
TRBJ1-2 TRBD1 . 17 TRBV28 CASSTSSWTGGAYGYTF TGTGCCAGCAGTACCTCTAGCTGGACAGGGGGTGCCTATGGCTACACCTTC
TRBJ2-1 . . 16 TRBV21-1 CASSQQLAGPYNEQFF TGTGCCAGCAGCCAGCAACTAGCGGGGCCCTACAATGAGCAGTTCTTC
TRBJ2-7 TRBD2 . 16 TRBV7-2 CASTLTGTSGVYEQYF TGTGCCAGCACCCTGACCGGGACTAGCGGAGTCTACGAGCAGTACTTC
TRBJ1-5 . once 14 TRBV27 CASGTGVGSQPQHF TGTGCCAGTGGGACGGGAGTGGGTAGTCAGCCCCAGCATTTT
TRBJ2-1 TRBD1 . 13 TRBV7-3 CASSGGQGNEQFF TGTGCCAGCAGCGGGGGACAGGGCAATGAGCAGTTCTTC
TRBJ2-3 . . 16 TRBV9 CASSVSPLLRTDTQYF TGTGCCAGCAGCGTGTCCCCCCTCCTACGCACAGATACGCAGTATTTT
TRBJ1-1 TRBD1 . 16 TRBV18 CASSTTFGTGNTEAFF TGTGCCAGCTCAACCACTTTCGGGACAGGGAACACTGAAGCTTTCTTT
TRBJ2-1 . . 14 TRBV28 CASSLSLGLREQFF TGTGCCAGCAGTTTATCACTAGGACTCCGAGAGCAGTTCTTC
TRBJ1-2 TRBD1 . 17 TRBV7-2 CASSLYPGTGVLGGYTF TGTGCCAGCAGCTTATATCCTGGGACAGGGGTTTTGGGAGGCTACACCTTC
TRBJ1-5 TRBD1 . 15 TRBV7-9 CASSSEGDRGKPQHF TGTGCCAGCAGCTCCGAAGGGGACAGGGGAAAGCCCCAGCATTTT
TRBJ1-1 . . 13 TRBV6-5 CASSYESYTEAFF TGTGCCAGCAGTTACGAGTCTTATACTGAAGCTTTCTTT
TRBJ2-5 . . 12 TRBV7-2 CASRELKETQYF TGTGCCAGCAGGGAGCTAAAAGAGACCCAGTACTTC
TRBJ1-1 . . 15 TRBV30 CAWSGVRRGNTEAFF TGTGCCTGGAGTGGAGTTCGAAGGGGGAACACTGAAGCTTTCTTT
TRBJ2-7 . . 12 TRBV2 CASTPFGGEQYF TGTGCCAGCACCCCGTTCGGGGGCGAGCAGTACTTC
TRBJ2-7 . . 15 TRBV9 CASSEQEAEFGEQYF TGTGCCAGCAGCGAGCAAGAGGCGGAATTTGGCGAGCAGTACTTC
TRBJ2-1 . . 14 TRBV28 CASSLSQGYNEQFF TGTGCCAGCAGTTTAAGCCAGGGGTACAATGAGCAGTTCTTC
TRBJ2-6 . few 16 TRBV5-4 CASSQDSGAGANVLTF TGCGCCAGCAGCCAAGATTCGGGGGCTGGGGCCAACGTCCTGACTTTC
TRBJ1-2 . . 14 TRBV10-2 CASSESIISYGYTF TGCGCCAGCAGTGAGTCGATTATTAGCTATGGCTACACCTTC
TRBJ2-7 TRBD2 . 13 TRBV7-7 CASSAGAGYEQYF TGTGCTAGCTCTGCGGGAGCAGGTTACGAGCAGTACTTC
TRBJ1-1 . . 11 TRBV30 CAWAFSSEAFF TGTGCCTGGGCGTTCTCGTCTGAAGCTTTCTTT
TRBJ2-1 . . 12 TRBV28 CATYMAFGEQFF TGTGCCACCTATATGGCGTTCGGGGAGCAGTTCTTC
TRBJ2-2 . . 15 TRBV5-6 CASSFGRAYTGELFF TGTGCCAGCAGCTTCGGCAGGGCATACACCGGGGAGCTGTTTTTT